Described below is a single TCR beta chain sequence and its context. Here immunoSEQ multiplex PCR was the method, and the copy in TCRdb shows in-frame clones only, minus some. The sample contains 110,000 to 150,000 clones, 80% to 90% of which appear only once. CDR1 and CDR2 from the germline V gene are LNHNV and YYDKDF (reference sequence). CDR3 length: 11 amino acids. V lost 4 bases, J lost 6 bases, and 4 bases lay in between. This sample was included in a study of T cell responses to AZD1222 COVID-19 vaccine. This sequence joins TRBV15 and TRBJ2-1, with D uncertain. This receptor was obtained from an adult in good health. The sample in question was peripheral blood, obtained on day 0 of AZD1222 vaccination. The DNA of the CDR3 is TGTGCCACCAGCACTCTCAATGAGCAGTTCTTC. This encodes CATSTLNEQFF.